This T cell receptor (beta chain) was recorded in a study of blood T cell repertoires in COVID-19. The CDR3 is 14 amino acids. CDR1 and CDR2 from the germline V gene are MNHEY and SVGEGT. The junction had 2 bases not matched to a gene; V was cut back by 6 bases and J by 3 bases. Repertoires were generated with immunoSEQ multiplex PCR, while TCRdb's copy carries only in-frame clones and drops some. Among fewer than 100,000 clones listed, roughly 80% were seen once. The sequence was collected from a human donor in a cohort sampled during active COVID-19. V is TRBV6-2 or TRBV6-3 and J is TRBJ2-1, with 10 bases lining up with TRBD2. The sequencing sample was made of peripheral blood. The CDR3 spells CASSGLAVYNEQFF. DNA of the CDR3: TGTGCCAGCAGCGGACTAGCGGTCTACAATGAGCAGTTCTTC.